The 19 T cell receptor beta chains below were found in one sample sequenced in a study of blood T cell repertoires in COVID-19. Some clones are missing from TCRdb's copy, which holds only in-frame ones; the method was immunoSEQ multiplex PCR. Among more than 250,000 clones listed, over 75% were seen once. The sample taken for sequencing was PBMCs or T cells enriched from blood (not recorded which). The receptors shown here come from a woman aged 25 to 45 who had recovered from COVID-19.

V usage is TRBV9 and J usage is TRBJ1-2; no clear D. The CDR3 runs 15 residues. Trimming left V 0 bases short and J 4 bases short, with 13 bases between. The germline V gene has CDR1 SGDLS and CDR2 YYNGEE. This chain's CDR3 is CASSVAGSRIYGYTF. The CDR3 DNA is TGTGCCAGCAGCGTAGCGGGGTCCCGGATCTATGGCTACACCTTC.

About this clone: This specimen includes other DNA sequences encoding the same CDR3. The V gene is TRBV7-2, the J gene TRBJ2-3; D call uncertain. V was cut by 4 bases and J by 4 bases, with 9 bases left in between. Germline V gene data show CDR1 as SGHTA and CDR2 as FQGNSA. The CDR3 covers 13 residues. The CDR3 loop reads CASSSPGSDTQYF. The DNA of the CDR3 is TGTGCCAGCAGCTCCCCCGGGTCAGATACGCAGTATTTT.

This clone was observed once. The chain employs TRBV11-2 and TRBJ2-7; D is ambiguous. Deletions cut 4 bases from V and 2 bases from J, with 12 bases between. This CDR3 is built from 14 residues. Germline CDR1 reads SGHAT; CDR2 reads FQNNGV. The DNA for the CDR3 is TGTGCCAGCAGCTCCCTACAGAGCCCCTACGAGCAGTACTTC. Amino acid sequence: CASSSLQSPYEQYF. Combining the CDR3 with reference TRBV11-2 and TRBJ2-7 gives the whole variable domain EAGVAQSPRYKIIEKRQSVAFWCNPISGHATLYWYQQILGQGPKLLIQFQNNGVVDDSQLPKDRFSAERLKGVDSTLKIQPAKLEDSAVYLCASSSLQSPYEQYFGPGTRLTVT.

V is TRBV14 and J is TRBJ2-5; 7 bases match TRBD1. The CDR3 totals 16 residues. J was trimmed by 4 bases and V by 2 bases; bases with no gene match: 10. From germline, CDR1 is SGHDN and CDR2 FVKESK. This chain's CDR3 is CASSQLSTGVVETQYF. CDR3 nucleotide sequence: TGTGCCAGCAGCCAATTGAGTACAGGGGTCGTAGAGACCCAGTACTTC. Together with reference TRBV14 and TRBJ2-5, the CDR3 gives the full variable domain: EAGVTQFPSHSVIEKGQTVTLRCDPISGHDNLYWYRRVMGKEIKFLLHFVKESKQDESGMPNNRFLAERTGGTYSTLKVQPAELEDSGVYFCASSQLSTGVVETQYFGPGTRLLVL.

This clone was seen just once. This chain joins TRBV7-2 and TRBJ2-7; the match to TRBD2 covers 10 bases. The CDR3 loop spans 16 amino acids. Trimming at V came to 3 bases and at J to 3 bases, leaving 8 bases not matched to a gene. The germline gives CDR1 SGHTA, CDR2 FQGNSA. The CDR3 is CASSLGGLAALYEQYF. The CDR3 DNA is TGTGCCAGCAGCTTGGGAGGACTAGCGGCCCTCTACGAGCAGTACTTC.

The CDR3 protein is CASSLGQGARTEAFF. CDR3 sequence (DNA): TGTGCCAGTAGTCTCGGACAGGGGGCGAGAACTGAAGCTTTCTTT. V usage is TRBV19 and J usage is TRBJ1-1, with 11 bases identical to TRBD1. This CDR3 spans 15 amino acids. J lost 5 bases, V lost 5 bases, and 7 bases had no gene match. CDR1 and CDR2 from the germline V gene are LNHDA and SQIVND (reference sequence).

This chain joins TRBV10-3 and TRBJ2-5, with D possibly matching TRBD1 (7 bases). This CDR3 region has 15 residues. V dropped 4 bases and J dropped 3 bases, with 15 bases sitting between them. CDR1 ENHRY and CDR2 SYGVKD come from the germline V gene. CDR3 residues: CAISGGQGGKETQYF. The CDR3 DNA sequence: TGTGCCATCAGTGGGGGCCAGGGGGGAAAAGAGACCCAGTACTTC.

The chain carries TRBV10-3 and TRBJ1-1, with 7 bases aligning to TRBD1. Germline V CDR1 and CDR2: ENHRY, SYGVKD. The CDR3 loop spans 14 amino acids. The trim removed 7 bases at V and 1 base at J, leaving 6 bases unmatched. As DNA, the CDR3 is TGTGCCATCAACTCGGACAGGCGGAACACTGAAGCTTTCTTT. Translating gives CAINSDRRNTEAFF.

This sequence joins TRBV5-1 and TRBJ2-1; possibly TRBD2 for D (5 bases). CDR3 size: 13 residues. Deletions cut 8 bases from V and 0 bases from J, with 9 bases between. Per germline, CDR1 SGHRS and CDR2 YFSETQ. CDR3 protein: CASSESSYNEQFF. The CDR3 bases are TGCGCCAGTAGCGAGAGCTCCTACAATGAGCAGTTCTTC.

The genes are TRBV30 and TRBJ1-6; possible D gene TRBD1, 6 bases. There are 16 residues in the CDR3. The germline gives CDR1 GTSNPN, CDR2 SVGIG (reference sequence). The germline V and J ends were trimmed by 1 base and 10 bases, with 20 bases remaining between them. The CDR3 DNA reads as TGTGCCTGGAGTGGACAGGTTGGGAGAGGAGTGTCACCCCTCCACTTT. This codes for CAWSGQVGRGVSPLHF.

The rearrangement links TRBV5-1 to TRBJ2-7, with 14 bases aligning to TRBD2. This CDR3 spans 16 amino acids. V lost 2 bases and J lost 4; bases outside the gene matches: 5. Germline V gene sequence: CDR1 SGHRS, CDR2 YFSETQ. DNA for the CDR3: TGCGCCAGCAGCTTAAGACTAGCGGGGGGGCTGTACGAGCAGTACTTC. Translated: CASSLRLAGGLYEQYF. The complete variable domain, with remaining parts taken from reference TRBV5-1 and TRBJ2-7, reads KAGVTQTPRYLIKTRGQQVTLSCSPISGHRSVSWYQQTPGQGLQFLFEYFSETQRNKGNFPGRFSGRQFSNSRSEMNVSTLELGDSALYLCASSLRLAGGLYEQYFGPGTRLTVT.

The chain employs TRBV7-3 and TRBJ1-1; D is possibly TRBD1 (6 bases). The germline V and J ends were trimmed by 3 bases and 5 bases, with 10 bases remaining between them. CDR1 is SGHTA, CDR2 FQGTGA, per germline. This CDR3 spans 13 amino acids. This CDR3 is CASSLDSWTEAFF. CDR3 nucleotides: TGTGCCAGCAGCTTGGACAGTTGGACTGAAGCTTTCTTT.

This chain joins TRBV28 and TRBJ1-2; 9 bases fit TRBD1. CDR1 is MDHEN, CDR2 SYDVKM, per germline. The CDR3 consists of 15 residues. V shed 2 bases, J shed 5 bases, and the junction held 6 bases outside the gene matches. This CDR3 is CASSLGTGREYGYTF. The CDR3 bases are TGTGCCAGCAGTTTAGGGACAGGGAGGGAGTATGGCTACACCTTC.

DNA of the CDR3: TGTGCCAGCAGTCCTTCGGGACTTTACAATGAGCAGTTCTTC. The encoded protein is CASSPSGLYNEQFF. The V gene is TRBV6-5, the J gene TRBJ2-1; tentatively, D is TRBD2 (6 bases). With 5 bases removed from V and 4 bases from J, the gap between germline ends came to 12 bases. CDR3 length equals 14 residues. Germline-derived CDR1 and CDR2 are MNHEY and SVGAGI.

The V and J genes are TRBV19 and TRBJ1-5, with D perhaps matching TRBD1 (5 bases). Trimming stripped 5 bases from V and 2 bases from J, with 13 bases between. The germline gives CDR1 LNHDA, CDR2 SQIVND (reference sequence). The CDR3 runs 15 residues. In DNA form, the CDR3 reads TGTGCCAGTAGTTCTACAGGTTTTGGCAATCAGCCCCAGCATTTT. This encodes CASSSTGFGNQPQHF.

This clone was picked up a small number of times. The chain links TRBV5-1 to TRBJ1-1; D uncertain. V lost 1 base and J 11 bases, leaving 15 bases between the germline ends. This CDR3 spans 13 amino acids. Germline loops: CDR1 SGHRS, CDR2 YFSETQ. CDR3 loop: CASSLRDSLGAFF. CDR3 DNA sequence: TGCGCCAGCAGCTTGAGAGATAGCCTGGGTGCTTTCTTT. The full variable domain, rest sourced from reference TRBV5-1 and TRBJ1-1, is KAGVTQTPRYLIKTRGQQVTLSCSPISGHRSVSWYQQTPGQGLQFLFEYFSETQRNKGNFPGRFSGRQFSNSRSEMNVSTLELGDSALYLCASSLRDSLGAFFGQGTRLTVV.

CDR3 coding DNA: TGTGCCAGCAGCTTGGTCCTGTCAGGCGTCCTGACTTTC. This translates into CASSLVLSGVLTF. The V and J genes are TRBV11-2 and TRBJ2-6, with unresolved D. The CDR3 extends over 13 amino acids. Trimming shortened V by 3 bases and J by 12 bases, and 12 bases separated the two germline ends. Germline assignment: CDR1 SGHAT and CDR2 FQNNGV.

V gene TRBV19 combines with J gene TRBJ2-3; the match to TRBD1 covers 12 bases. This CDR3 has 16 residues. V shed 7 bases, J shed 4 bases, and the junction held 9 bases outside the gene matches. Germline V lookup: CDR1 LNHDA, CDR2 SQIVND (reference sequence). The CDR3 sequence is CASTMGGQGASDTQYF. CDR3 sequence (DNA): TGTGCCAGTACTATGGGGGGACAGGGGGCATCAGATACGCAGTATTTT.

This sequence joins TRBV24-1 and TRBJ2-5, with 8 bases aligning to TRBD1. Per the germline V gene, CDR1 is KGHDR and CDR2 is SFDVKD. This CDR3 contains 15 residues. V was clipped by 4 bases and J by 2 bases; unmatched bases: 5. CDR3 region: CATSDPGTGQETQYF. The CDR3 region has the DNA TGTGCCACCAGTGACCCGGGGACAGGTCAAGAGACCCAGTACTTC.